This paragraph reports one T cell receptor (beta chain). Participants' own reports of clinical history determined their cohort assignment. This record comes from a study of blood T cell repertoires in COVID-19. Overall study context: Acute and convalescent COVID-19 specimens originated in the United States, Italy and Spain.

Per the authors' pipeline: Amplified reference gene primers provided the basis for estimating nucleated cell counts. Here immunoSEQ multiplex PCR was the method, and the copy in TCRdb shows in-frame clones only, minus some. V and J calls and clone size follow that table, whereas D and trimming were derived from the DNA. The table records some 400,000 clones, approximately 89% of them present only once. V was shortened by 7 bases and J by 3 bases, with 12 bases between the two germline ends. This CDR3 has 13 residues. The TCR sequence derives from a woman in her forties who had been exposed to COVID-19. The specimen was PBMCs or T cells enriched from blood (not recorded which). V usage is TRBV12-3 or TRBV12-4 and J usage is TRBJ1-1; D possibly corresponds to TRBD1 (5 bases). The CDR3 loop is CASTLTGYTEAFF. The CDR3 coding sequence is TGTGCCAGCACCCTAACAGGTTACACTGAAGCTTTCTTT.